One and the same sample provided the 20 T cell receptor beta chains below, sequenced in a study of cytomegalovirus exposure and HLA in healthy donors (dated by TCRdb to between 2016 and 2019). The library was generated by the immunoSEQ multiplex PCR assay. The multiplex PCR relied on a mix of 60 forward primers for TCR Vbeta segments and 13 reverse primers for TCR Jbeta segments. TCRdb re-hosts the immuneACCESS table, in-frame sequences only. Its copies lack some clones; in the studies checked, an unresolved V gene accounts for under half of them, and the cause for the rest is not known. This sample lists about 80,000 clones; 65% to 80% were detected once. 13% of the sample comes from the top ten. The specimen sequenced was PBMCs. The receptors originated from a human donor in good health.

J is TRBJ2-1 and V is TRBV9; TRBD1 is a possible D gene (6 bases). CDR3 length: 17 residues. V dropped 5 bases and J dropped 4 bases, with 22 bases sitting between them. CDR1 and CDR2 from the germline V gene are SGDLS and YYNGEE. CDR3 coding DNA: TGTGCCAGCAGTGAAACCTCCGGGACAATTGGTTACAATGAGCAGTTCTTC. Translating it yields CASSETSGTIGYNEQFF.

The V and J genes are TRBV7-9 and TRBJ1-3; weak D call: TRBD1 (5 bases). CDR3 length equals 13 residues. Trimming took off 8 bases at V and 1 base at J, with 9 bases between the two ends. Germline V gene data show CDR1 as SEHNR and CDR2 as FQNEAQ (reference sequence). As DNA, the CDR3 is TGTGCCAGCCGGACAACTTCTGGAAACACCATATATTTT. This sequence encodes CASRTTSGNTIYF.

The chain recombines TRBV10-3 with TRBJ2-7; weak D call: TRBD1 (6 bases). Per germline, CDR1 ENHRY and CDR2 SYGVKD. There are 14 residues in the CDR3. The germline V and J ends were trimmed by 3 bases and 0 bases, with 9 bases remaining between them. CDR3 sequence reads: CAISDLTGSYEQYF. CDR3 coding DNA: TGTGCCATCAGTGACCTGACAGGCTCCTACGAGCAGTACTTC.

The chain combines TRBV27 with TRBJ2-1; TRBD1 might be the D (6 bases). The V end lost 3 bases, the J end lost 6 bases, and 9 bases lay between the germline ends. Germline lookup yields CDR1 MNHEY and CDR2 SMNVEV (reference sequence). The CDR3 consists of 13 residues. The CDR3, as DNA: TGTGCCAGCAGTTTGGGCAGGGGCAATGAGCAGTTCTTC. Protein sequence: CASSLGRGNEQFF.

The J gene is TRBJ1-5, the V gene TRBV5-8; D is undetermined. Trimming pared 5 bases from V and 0 bases from J, leaving 15 bases between. CDR1 SGHTS and CDR2 YDEGEE come from the germline V gene. The CDR3 sequence is 16 residues long. The CDR3 spells CASRPWGGISNQPQHF. The CDR3 coding sequence is TGTGCCAGCAGGCCTTGGGGAGGGATTAGCAATCAGCCCCAGCATTTT.

V usage is TRBV2 and J usage is TRBJ1-4; possible D gene TRBD1, 5 bases. V lost 6 bases and J 14 bases, leaving 16 bases between the germline ends. The germline V gene encodes CDR1 SNHLY and CDR2 FYNNEI. CDR3 length equals 12 residues. The CDR3 spells CASRRPTAELFF. The CDR3 bases are TGTGCCAGCAGAAGGCCGACAGCCGAGCTGTTTTTT.

The chain combines TRBV10-1 with TRBJ2-3; 7 positions agree with TRBD1. Germline CDR1 WNHNN, CDR2 SYGVQD (reference sequence). V was clipped by 10 bases and J by 1 base; unmatched bases: 11. The CDR3 length is 15 residues. CDR3 residues: CAIRAGQAGTDTQYF. The DNA for the CDR3 is TGCGCCATCCGGGCAGGACAGGCGGGCACAGATACGCAGTATTTT.

DNA of the CDR3: TGTGCCAGCAGCTTAGACGTAACTACCTACGAGCAGTACTTC. Protein sequence: CASSLDVTTYEQYF. The V and J genes are TRBV7-8 and TRBJ2-7; D uncertain. Germline-derived CDR1 and CDR2 are SGHVS and FQNEAQ. The CDR3 length is 14 residues. The V gene lost 1 base and the J gene lost 2 bases, with 9 bases spanning the gap.

The genes are TRBV7-2 and TRBJ1-2; a possible D gene is TRBD1 (6 bases). CDR3 length equals 16 residues. The V end lost 4 bases, the J end lost 0 bases, and 15 bases lay between the germline ends. The germline V gene has CDR1 SGHTA and CDR2 FQGNSA. The DNA of the CDR3 is TGTGCCAGCAGCTCGGGAGGACAGACCTCTAACTATGGCTACACCTTC. This translates into CASSSGGQTSNYGYTF.

This clone was found once. V is TRBV7-2 and J is TRBJ2-3; no firm D call. Germline V CDR1 and CDR2: SGHTA, FQGNSA. The CDR3 totals 14 residues. The V gene lost 1 base and the J gene lost 6 bases, with 11 bases spanning the gap. CDR3 loop: CASSLDSGGDTQYF. The DNA for the CDR3 is TGTGCCAGCAGCTTAGATTCGGGTGGGGATACGCAGTATTTT.

The count of this clone is one. CDR3 nucleotides: TGCGCCAGCAGCGCGGCGAGCGGCTACTCAGATACGCAGTATTTT. This encodes CASSAASGYSDTQYF. The rearrangement joins TRBV5-1 to TRBJ2-3; D may be TRBD2 (5 bases). V lost 4 bases to trimming and J lost 4 bases, with 16 bases between them. Germline CDR1 and CDR2: SGHRS and YFSETQ. This CDR3 contains 15 residues.

This clone showed up just a few times. CDR3 amino acids: CASSGGGSQETQYF. CDR3 in DNA: TGTGCCAGCTCCGGCGGGGGCTCCCAAGAGACCCAGTACTTC. J is TRBJ2-5 and V is TRBV18; D is possibly TRBD2 (7 bases). Germline lookup yields CDR1 KGHSH and CDR2 LQKENI. V gave up 6 bases and J gave up 1 base, with 12 bases separating them. The CDR3 runs 14 residues.

The chain recombines TRBV10-1 with TRBJ2-3; D unresolved. The CDR3 sequence is 16 residues long. Trimming took 5 bases from V and 0 from J, leaving 15 bases between them. Germline CDR1 WNHNN, CDR2 SYGVQD (reference sequence). The CDR3 DNA follows: TGCGCCAGCAGTATCCCTTCCTCAACTAGCACAGATACGCAGTATTTT. Residues: CASSIPSSTSTDTQYF.

This clone was counted a few times. This chain joins TRBV6-1 and TRBJ1-1; maybe TRBD1 (6 bases). The CDR3 loop spans 11 amino acids. Per the germline V gene, CDR1 is MNHNS and CDR2 is SASEGT. Trimming removed 2 bases from V and 11 bases from J, with 9 bases in between. The CDR3 DNA is TGTGCCAGCAGTGAAAACAGGGTGGCTTTCTTT. It codes for CASSENRVAFF.

This clone was observed a handful of times. The rearrangement joins TRBV7-9 to TRBJ1-5; perhaps TRBD1 as D (5 bases). V gave up 6 bases and J gave up 5 bases, with 11 bases separating them. This CDR3 contains 13 residues. Germline values: CDR1 SEHNR, CDR2 FQNEAQ (reference sequence). The CDR3 spells CASSSGGDQPQHF. In DNA, the CDR3 is TGTGCCAGCAGTTCCGGGGGGGATCAGCCCCAGCATTTT.

This chain uses TRBV4-1 with TRBJ2-3; 9 bases match TRBD2. Germline V gene sequence: CDR1 MGHRA, CDR2 YSYEKL. V shed 2 bases and J 5 bases; nucleotides not matched to a gene: 8. The CDR3 contains 16 residues. The CDR3 DNA reads TGCGCCAGCAGCCAACCTTTGCGGGGGGGGCGAGATACGCAGTATTTT. It codes for CASSQPLRGGRDTQYF.

The chain employs TRBV11-2 and TRBJ2-1; 13 positions match TRBD2. The CDR3 is made up of 18 amino acids. Germline V gives CDR1 SGHAT, CDR2 FQNNGV. The V segment lost 5 bases and the J segment 8 bases; nucleotides outside the gene matches: 15. DNA for the CDR3: TGTGCCAGCAGCCCGGCCGGACTAGCGGGGGCCCCTGGGGATGAGCAGTTCTTC. Protein product: CASSPAGLAGAPGDEQFF.

This clone appeared a single time. This chain links TRBV29-1 with TRBJ1-1; D unclear. CDR1 is SQVTM, CDR2 ANQGSEA, per germline. The CDR3 contains 15 residues. V was clipped by 6 bases and J by 1 base, with 18 bases between them. Here the CDR3 reads CSVRGGVLKNTEAFF. CDR3 in DNA: TGCAGCGTGCGCGGAGGTGTCCTTAAGAACACTGAAGCTTTCTTT. Supplemented by reference TRBV29-1 and TRBJ1-1, the full variable domain reads SAVISQKPSRDICQRGTSLTIQCQVDSQVTMMFWYRQQPGQSLTLIATANQGSEATYESGFVIDKFPISRPNLTFSTLTVSNMSPEDSSIYLCSVRGGVLKNTEAFFGQGTRLTVV.

The chain recombines TRBV4-3 with TRBJ2-2; 9 bases line up with TRBD2. The length of the CDR3 is 18 residues. V gave up 4 bases and J gave up 3 bases; unmatched junction bases: 12. The V gene's germline CDR1 is LGHNA and CDR2 YSLEER. CDR3 in DNA: TGCGCCAGCAGCCGCACGTTCGCGGGGGGGCGTGACACCGGGGAGCTGTTTTTT. It translates to CASSRTFAGGRDTGELFF.

The chain has TRBV4-2 and TRBJ2-1; 10 positions agree with TRBD2. Germline trimming cut 0 bases from V and 4 bases from J; bases unmatched to any gene: 3. The length of the CDR3 is 16 residues. In germline, CDR1 is LGHNA, CDR2 YNFKEQ. Here the CDR3 DNA reads TGTGCCAGCAGCCAAGATGGGACTAGCGCGTACAATGAGCAGTTCTTC. It is translated as CASSQDGTSAYNEQFF.